The text below deals with one TCR beta chain. This clonotype appeared a few times. Its antigen specificity is not known. No base quality values were provided; no much bigger clone lies one nucleotide off. To demonstrate the VDJtools post-analysis software, the study profiled TCR beta repertoires from the peripheral blood of about 13 young patients with multiple sclerosis. The multiple sclerosis patients were children and adolescents between roughly 6 and 15 years of age. This record belongs to a study of post-analysis software for immune sequencing data (dated by TCRdb to between 2015 and 2017). For context, the study as a whole: Recorded disease courses included relapsing-remitting, secondary progressive and progressive-relapsing multiple sclerosis, with some patients lacking subtype annotation. The multiple sclerosis patient repertoires were compared with about a dozen previously published healthy control repertoires from donors aged about 6 to 26 years. A subset of samples was prepared in parallel using single-end sample barcoding, then pooled and co-amplified after Illumina adapter ligation. Beyond this particular receptor, the publication reports: Compared with controls, multiple sclerosis patients had significantly lower normalized Chao1 diversity, a finding suggesting substantial peripheral T-cell clonal expansion. Four or five TRBV segments, including TRBV5-6, TRBV5-1 and TRBV20-1, were significantly more frequent in patients than controls. The control group was slightly older than the multiple sclerosis patient group. Strong co-clustering of samples prepared in the same batch was shown by direct clustering with F measure, prompting a batch-effect correction.

Libraries were prepared through PCR. Sequencer: Illumina HiSeq 2500. To reduce PCR and sequencing biases, unique molecular identifiers were incorporated into the TCR beta cDNA libraries. Every 1 to 10 million input T cells yielded approximately 500,000 cDNA molecules, meaning each molecule approximated one T cell. Patient libraries were prepared and sequenced with the same protocol used for the earlier healthy control dataset. Samples belonging to the same batch were prepared together, multiplexed and sequenced on a shared HiSeq lane. From the authors' description of their analysis: MIGEC handled the raw barcoded reads, throwing out single-read molecular identifier groups before consensus assembly and CDR3 extraction. Clonotype tables were post-analysed with VDJtools, and diversity was normalized by down-sampling all datasets to the smallest sample size. Repertoire overlap clustering matched CDR3 amino acid but not nucleotide sequences to correct batch-related cross-sample contamination. In TCRdb, the public reads were trimmed at Q25 with fastp and aligned with MiXCR, with productive beta chains retained. One record per CDR3 amino acid sequence lists the most common genes and DNA. These V and J calls derive from TCRdb rather than the authors' analysis. The sample table lists 820,000 or so distinct CDR3 sequences, about 57% of them with a count of one. Roughly 4.4% of the sample rests with the top ten.

Trimming removed 5 bases from V and 4 bases from J; the gene matches leave 7 bases unexplained. Via the germline V gene (reference sequence), CDR1 is DFQATT and CDR2 SNEGSKA. Measured from the cysteine to the phenylalanine, the CDR3 is 14 residues long. The read is trimmed to its CDR3 DNA, 42 bases read in frame from base 1. This TCR derives from a girl aged 10-17 years with multiple sclerosis. The rearrangement joined TRBV20-1 to TRBJ2-7, with 11 bases in between that match TRBD1. The sequenced sample was blood. In nucleotides, the sequence is TGCAGTGCTGGACCCGGGACAGGGGGTTACGAGCAGTACTTC. Translated, it gives CSAGPGTGGYEQYF.